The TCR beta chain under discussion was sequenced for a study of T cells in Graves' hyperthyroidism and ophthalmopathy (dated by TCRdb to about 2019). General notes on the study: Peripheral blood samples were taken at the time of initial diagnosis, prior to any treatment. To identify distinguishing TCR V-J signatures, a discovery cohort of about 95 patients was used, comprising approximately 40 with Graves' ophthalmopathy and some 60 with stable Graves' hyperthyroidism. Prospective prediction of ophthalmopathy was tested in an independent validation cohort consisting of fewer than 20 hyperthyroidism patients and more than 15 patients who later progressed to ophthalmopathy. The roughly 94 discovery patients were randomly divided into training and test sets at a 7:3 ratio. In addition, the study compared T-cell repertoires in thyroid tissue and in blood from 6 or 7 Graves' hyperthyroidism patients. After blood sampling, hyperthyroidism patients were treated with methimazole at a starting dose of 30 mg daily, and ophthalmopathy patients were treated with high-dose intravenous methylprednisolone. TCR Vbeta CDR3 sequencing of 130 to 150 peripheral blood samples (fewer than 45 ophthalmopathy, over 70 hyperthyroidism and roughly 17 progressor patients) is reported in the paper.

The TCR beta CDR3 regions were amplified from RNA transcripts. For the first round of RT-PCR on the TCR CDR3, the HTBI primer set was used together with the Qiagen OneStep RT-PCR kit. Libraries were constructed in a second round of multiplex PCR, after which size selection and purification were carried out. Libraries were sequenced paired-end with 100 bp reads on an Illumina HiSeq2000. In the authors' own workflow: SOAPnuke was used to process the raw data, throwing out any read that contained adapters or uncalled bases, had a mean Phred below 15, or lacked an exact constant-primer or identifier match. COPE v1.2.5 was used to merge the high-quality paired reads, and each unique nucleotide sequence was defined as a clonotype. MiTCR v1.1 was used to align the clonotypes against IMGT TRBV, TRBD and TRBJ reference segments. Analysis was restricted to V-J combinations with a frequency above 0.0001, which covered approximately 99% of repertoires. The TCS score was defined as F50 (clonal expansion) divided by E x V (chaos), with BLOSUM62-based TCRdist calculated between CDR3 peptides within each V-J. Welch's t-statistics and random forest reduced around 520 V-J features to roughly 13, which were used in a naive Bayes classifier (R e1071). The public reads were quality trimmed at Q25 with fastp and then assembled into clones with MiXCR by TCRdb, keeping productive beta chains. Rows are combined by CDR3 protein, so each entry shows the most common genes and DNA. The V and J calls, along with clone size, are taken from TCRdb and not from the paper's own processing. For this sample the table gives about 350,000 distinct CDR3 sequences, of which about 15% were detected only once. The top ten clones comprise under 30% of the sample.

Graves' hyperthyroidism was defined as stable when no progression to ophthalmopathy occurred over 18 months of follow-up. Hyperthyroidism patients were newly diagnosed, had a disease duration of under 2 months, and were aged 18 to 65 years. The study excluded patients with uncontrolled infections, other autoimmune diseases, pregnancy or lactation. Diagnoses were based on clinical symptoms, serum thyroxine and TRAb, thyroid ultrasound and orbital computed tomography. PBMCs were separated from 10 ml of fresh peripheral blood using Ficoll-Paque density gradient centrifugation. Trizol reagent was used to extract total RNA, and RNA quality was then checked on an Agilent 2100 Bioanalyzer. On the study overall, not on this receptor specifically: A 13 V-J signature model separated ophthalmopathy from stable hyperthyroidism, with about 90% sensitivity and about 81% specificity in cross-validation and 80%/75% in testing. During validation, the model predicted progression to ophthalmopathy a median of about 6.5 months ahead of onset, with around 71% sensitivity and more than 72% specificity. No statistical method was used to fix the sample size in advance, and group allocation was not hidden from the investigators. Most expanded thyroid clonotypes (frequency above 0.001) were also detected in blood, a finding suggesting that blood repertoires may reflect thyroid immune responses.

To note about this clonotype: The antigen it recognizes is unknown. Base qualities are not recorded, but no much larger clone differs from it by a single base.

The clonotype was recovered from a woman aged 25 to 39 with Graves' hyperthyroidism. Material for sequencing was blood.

CDR3 loop: CATTRSSYNEQFF. The base sequence is TGTGCCACGACTCGTAGCTCCTACAATGAGCAGTTCTTC. The chain joins TRBV14 to TRBJ2-1; a confident D gene designation cannot be given. Taken from cysteine to phenylalanine, the CDR3 has 13 residues. Only CDR3 DNA remains: 39 bases, in frame from the first base. V is shortened by 10 bases, J by 0 bases, and the region joining them spans 10 bases. CDR1 and CDR2 are read off the germline V gene as SGHDN and FVKESK.